This T cell receptor beta chain was observed in a study of cytomegalovirus exposure and HLA in healthy donors. Germline CDR1 ENHRY, CDR2 SYGVKD. The CDR3 runs to 16 residues. With 2 bases clipped from V and 4 bases from J, the junction kept 9 bases outside the gene matches. Amplification used 60 Vbeta primers and 13 Jbeta primers. Here immunoSEQ multiplex PCR was the method, and the copy in TCRdb shows in-frame clones only, minus some. This table has approximately 220,000 clones, approximately 79% appearing once. The chain recombines TRBV10-3 with TRBJ1-1; 8 nucleotides match TRBD1. The clonotype comes from a man aged 18 to 30 in good health and CMV-seronegative. Sequencing was done on a sample of PBMCs. This CDR3 is CAISEPGQGITTEAFF. CDR3 DNA sequence: TGTGCCATCAGTGAGCCCGGACAGGGTATTACCACTGAAGCTTTCTTT.